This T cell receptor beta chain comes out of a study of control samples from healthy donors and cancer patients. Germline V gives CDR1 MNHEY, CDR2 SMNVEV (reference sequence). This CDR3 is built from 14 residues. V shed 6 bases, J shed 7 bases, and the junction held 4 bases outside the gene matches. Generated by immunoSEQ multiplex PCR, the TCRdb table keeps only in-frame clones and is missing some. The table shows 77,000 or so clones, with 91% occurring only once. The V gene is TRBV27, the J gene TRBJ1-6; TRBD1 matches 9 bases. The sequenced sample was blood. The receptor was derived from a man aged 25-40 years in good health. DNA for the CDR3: TGTGCCAGCAGCCCTGGGACAGGGAATTCACCCCTCCACTTT. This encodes CASSPGTGNSPLHF.